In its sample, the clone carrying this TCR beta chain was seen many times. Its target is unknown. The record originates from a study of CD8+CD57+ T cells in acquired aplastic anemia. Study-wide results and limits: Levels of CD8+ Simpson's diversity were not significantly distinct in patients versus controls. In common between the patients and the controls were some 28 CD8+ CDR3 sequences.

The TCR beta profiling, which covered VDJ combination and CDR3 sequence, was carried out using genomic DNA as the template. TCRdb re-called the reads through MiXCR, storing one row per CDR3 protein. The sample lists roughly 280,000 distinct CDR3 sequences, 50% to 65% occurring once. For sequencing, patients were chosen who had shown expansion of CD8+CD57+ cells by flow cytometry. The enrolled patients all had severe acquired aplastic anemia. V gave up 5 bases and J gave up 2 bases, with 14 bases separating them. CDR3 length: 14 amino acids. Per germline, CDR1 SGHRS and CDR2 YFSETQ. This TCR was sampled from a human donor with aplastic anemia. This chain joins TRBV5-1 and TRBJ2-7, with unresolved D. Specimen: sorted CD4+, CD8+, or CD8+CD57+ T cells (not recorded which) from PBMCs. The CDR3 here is CASSVGMNAYEQYF. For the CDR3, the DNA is TGCGCCAGCAGTGTAGGCATGAATGCCTACGAGCAGTACTTC.